What follows is one TCR beta chain and its context. Its antigen remains unknown. These data originate in a study of OX40 agonist ivuxolimab in advanced cancers. At the level of the study: Ivuxolimab, an antibody that agonizes OX40 (CD134), was administered to the patients. Those treated in dose escalation had hepatocellular carcinoma, melanoma, renal cell cancer or head and neck cancer.

TCRdb's copy holds only in-frame clones and misses some; the assay was immunoSEQ multiplex PCR. The table records around 74,000 clones, over 75% of them present only once. Study-level results: Relative to CD4+ cells, CD8+ T cells on average had more expanded clones.

The V segment lost 4 bases and the J segment 7 bases; nucleotides outside the gene matches: 5. Looked up from germline, CDR1 is SQVTM and CDR2 is ANQGSEA. CDR3 size: 13 residues. This clonotype was obtained from an adult with an advanced solid tumor such as melanoma, head and neck, liver or kidney cancer. This chain uses TRBV29-1 with TRBJ1-5; 9 bases are shared with TRBD1. Sequenced material: CD4+ or CD8+ T cells sorted from blood, taken in a trial of the OX40 agonist ivuxolimab. CDR3 bases: TGCAGCGTTGGATCGGGACAGGGCCAGCCCCAGCATTTT. As protein: CSVGSGQGQPQHF. Complete variable domain (other parts from reference TRBV29-1 and TRBJ1-5): SAVISQKPSRDICQRGTSLTIQCQVDSQVTMMFWYRQQPGQSLTLIATANQGSEATYESGFVIDKFPISRPNLTFSTLTVSNMSPEDSSIYLCSVGSGQGQPQHFGDGTRLSIL.